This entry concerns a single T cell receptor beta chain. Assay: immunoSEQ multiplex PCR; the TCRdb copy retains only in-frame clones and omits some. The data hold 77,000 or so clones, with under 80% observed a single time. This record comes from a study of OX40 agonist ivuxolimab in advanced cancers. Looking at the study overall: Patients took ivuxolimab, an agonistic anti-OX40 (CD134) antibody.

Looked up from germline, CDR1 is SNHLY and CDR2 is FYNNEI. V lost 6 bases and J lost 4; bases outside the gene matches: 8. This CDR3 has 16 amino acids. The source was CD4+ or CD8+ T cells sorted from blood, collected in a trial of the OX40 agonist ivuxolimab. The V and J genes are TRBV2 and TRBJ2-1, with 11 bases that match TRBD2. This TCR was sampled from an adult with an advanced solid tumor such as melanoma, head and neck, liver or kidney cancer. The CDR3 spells CASREPGLAVYNEQFF. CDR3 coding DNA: TGTGCCAGCAGGGAACCGGGACTAGCGGTTTACAATGAGCAGTTCTTC.